The 8 T cell receptor beta chains below come from one sample, sequenced in a study of blood T cell repertoires in COVID-19 (dated by TCRdb to 2018 to 2021). The method was the immunoSEQ multiplex PCR assay. TCRdb retrieved this table from immuneACCESS and kept in-frame rearrangements only. Not all clones are present; in checked studies, unresolved V genes account for under half, and no reason is known for the remainder. The table for this sample lists about 240,000 clones; 75% to 85% of them were counted only once. About 4.8% of the sample is in the top ten clones. The sequenced sample was peripheral blood. The receptors derive from a woman aged 70 to 79 with acute or convalescent COVID-19.

The V gene is TRBV2, the J gene TRBJ1-1; possibly TRBD1 for D (6 bases). V was clipped by 6 bases and J by 4 bases, with 9 bases between them. CDR1 SNHLY and CDR2 FYNNEI come from the germline V gene. The CDR3 consists of 12 residues. The CDR3 region has the DNA TGTGCCAGCAGCCAGGGGATCACTGAAGCTTTCTTT. Residues: CASSQGITEAFF. Supplemented by reference TRBV2 and TRBJ1-1, the full variable domain reads EPEVTQTPSHQVTQMGQEVILRCVPISNHLYFYWYRQILGQKVEFLVSFYNNEISEKSEIFDDQFSVERPDGSNFTLKIRSTKLEDSAMYFCASSQGITEAFFGQGTRLTVV.

V usage is TRBV3-1 (or the pseudogene TRBV3-2) and J usage is TRBJ1-1; the D gene is possibly TRBD1 (6 bases). The CDR3 runs 14 residues. V was trimmed by 5 bases and J by 1 base, leaving 11 bases between them. The V gene's germline CDR1 is LGHDT and CDR2 YNNKEL (reference sequence). The CDR3 nucleotides are TGTGCCAGCAGCTTCCTACAGGGGAACACTGAAGCTTTCTTT. It is translated as CASSFLQGNTEAFF.

This chain joins TRBV7-9 and TRBJ1-1; TRBD1 matches 8 bases. CDR1 is SEHNR, CDR2 FQNEAQ, per germline (reference sequence). The CDR3 contains 14 residues. The V segment lost 3 bases and the J segment 5 bases; nucleotides outside the gene matches: 5. CDR3 coding DNA: TGTGCCAGCAGCTTTGGGACAGGAGGGACTGAAGCTTTCTTT. This translates into CASSFGTGGTEAFF.

At least ten counts were recorded for this clone. Here the CDR3 reads CASSIRAGGSTEAFF. CDR3 DNA sequence: TGTGCCAGTAGTATCCGGGCAGGGGGTAGTACTGAAGCTTTCTTT. V is TRBV19 and J is TRBJ1-1, with 7 bases identical to TRBD1. With 3 bases clipped from V and 5 bases from J, the junction kept 9 bases outside the gene matches. The CDR3 is 15 residues long. Germline V gene lookup returns CDR1 LNHDA and CDR2 SQIVND (reference sequence).

The chain has TRBV9 and TRBJ1-3; D uncertain. With 0 bases removed from V and 1 base from J, the gap between germline ends came to 5 bases. Germline values: CDR1 SGDLS, CDR2 YYNGEE. CDR3 length equals 14 residues. The CDR3 DNA reads TGTGCCAGCAGCGTAGCAGATTCTGGAAACACCATATATTTT. Its translation is CASSVADSGNTIYF.

V usage is TRBV4-1 and J usage is TRBJ1-2, with TRBD1 matching 12 bases. This CDR3 has 17 amino acids. Germline V gives CDR1 MGHRA, CDR2 YSYEKL. Losses at the gene ends were 6 bases for V and 7 bases for J; bases not matched to a gene: 15. The DNA of the CDR3 is TGCGCCAGCAGTCGCGAAAGGGACAGGGGGCAGGTGGTTGGCTACACCTTC. This codes for CASSRERDRGQVVGYTF.

The chain employs TRBV5-1 and TRBJ2-5, with D perhaps matching TRBD1 (6 bases). The CDR3 length is 13 residues. CDR1 SGHRS and CDR2 YFSETQ come from the germline V gene. Trimming pared 4 bases from V and 2 bases from J, leaving 9 bases between. Written as DNA, the CDR3 is TGCGCCAGCAGCGGGGGCCCACAAGAGACCCAGTACTTC. Translated: CASSGGPQETQYF.

The gene calls are TRBV29-1 and TRBJ2-2, with D possibly being TRBD1 (6 bases). V lost 4 bases and J 6 bases, leaving 9 bases between the germline ends. This CDR3 comprises 12 residues. In germline, CDR1 is SQVTM, CDR2 ANQGSEA. The CDR3 region is CSVGSGAGELFF. In DNA, the CDR3 is TGCAGCGTTGGATCAGGGGCCGGGGAGCTGTTTTTT.